This record covers a single T cell receptor beta chain. What it binds is not known. Other nucleotide sequences from this sample produce the same CDR3. Generated by immunoSEQ multiplex PCR, the TCRdb table keeps only in-frame clones and is missing some. The table records roughly 2.2 million clones, approximately 95% of them present only once. The CDR3 sequence is 13 residues long. The germline gives CDR1 MDHEN, CDR2 SYDVKM. The V end was cut by 7 bases, the J end by 4 bases, with 8 bases between. The sample comes from a study of shared clonotypes between healthy human individuals. The study, taken as a whole, reports: Depth of sequencing was expected to influence donor clonotype sharing. For naive CD4 cells, 4.5% to 6.5% of clonotypes were shared across a few donors.

Splitting of CD4+ cells produced CD45RA+ naive and CD45RA-negative memory subsets. The sample was naive CD4+ T cells from PBMCs. Regarding subset: CD45RA+ positively selected. The chain uses TRBV28 and TRBJ2-6; D ambiguous. The sequence was collected from a young man in good health. Some clones in this sample may be carry-over from other donors' samples. The CDR3 loop reads CASTPPGANVLTF. CDR3 coding DNA: TGTGCCAGCACTCCCCCCGGGGCCAACGTCCTGACTTTC.